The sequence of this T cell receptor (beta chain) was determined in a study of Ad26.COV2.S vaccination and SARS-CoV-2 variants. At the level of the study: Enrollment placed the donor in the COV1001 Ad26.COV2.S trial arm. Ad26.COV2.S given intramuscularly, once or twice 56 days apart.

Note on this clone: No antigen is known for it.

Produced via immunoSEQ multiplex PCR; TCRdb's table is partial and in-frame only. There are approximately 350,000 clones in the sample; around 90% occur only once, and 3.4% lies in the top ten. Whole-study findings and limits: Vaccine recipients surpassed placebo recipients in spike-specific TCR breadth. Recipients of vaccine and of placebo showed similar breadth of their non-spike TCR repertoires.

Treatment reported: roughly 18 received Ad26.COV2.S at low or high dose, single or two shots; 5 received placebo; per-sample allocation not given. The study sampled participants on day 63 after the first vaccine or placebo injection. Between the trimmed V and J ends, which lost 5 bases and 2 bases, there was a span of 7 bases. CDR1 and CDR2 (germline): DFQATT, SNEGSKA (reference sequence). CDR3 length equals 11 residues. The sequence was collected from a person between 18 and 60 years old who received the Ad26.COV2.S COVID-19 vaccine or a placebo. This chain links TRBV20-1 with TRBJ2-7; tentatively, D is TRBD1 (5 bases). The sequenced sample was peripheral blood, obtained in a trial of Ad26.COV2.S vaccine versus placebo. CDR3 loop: CSALTAYEQYF. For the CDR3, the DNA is TGCAGTGCTTTGACAGCCTACGAGCAGTACTTC.